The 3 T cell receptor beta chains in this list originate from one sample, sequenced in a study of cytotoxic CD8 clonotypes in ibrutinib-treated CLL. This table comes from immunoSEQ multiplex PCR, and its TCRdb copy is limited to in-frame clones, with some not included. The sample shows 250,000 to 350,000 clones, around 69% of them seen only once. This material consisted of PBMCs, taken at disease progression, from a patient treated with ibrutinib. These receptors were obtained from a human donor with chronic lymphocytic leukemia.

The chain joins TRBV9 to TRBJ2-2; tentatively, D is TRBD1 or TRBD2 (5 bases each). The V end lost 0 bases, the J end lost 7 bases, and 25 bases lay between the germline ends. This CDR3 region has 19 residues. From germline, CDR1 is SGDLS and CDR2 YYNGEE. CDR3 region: CASSVATPPNAGTGGELFF. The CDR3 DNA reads TGTGCCAGCAGCGTAGCTACCCCCCCCAACGCAGGGACCGGCGGGGAGCTGTTTTTT.

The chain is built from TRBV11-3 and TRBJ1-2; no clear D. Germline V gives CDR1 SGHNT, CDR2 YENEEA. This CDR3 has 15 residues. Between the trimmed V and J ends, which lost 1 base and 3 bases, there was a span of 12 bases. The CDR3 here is CASSLGPPEDYGYTF. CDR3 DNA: TGTGCCAGCAGCTTAGGACCTCCGGAGGACTATGGCTACACCTTC.

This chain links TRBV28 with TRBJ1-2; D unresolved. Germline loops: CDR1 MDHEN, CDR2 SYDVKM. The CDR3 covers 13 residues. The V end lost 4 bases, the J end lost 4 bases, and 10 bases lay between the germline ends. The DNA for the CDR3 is TGTGCCAGCAGTTCCGGACCCCTCTATGGCTACACCTTC. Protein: CASSSGPLYGYTF.